The 22 T cell receptor beta chains listed next were all sequenced from one sample in a study of T-cell memory formation after mild COVID-19. Each CDR3 protein is one row after TCRdb ran MiXCR on the 5' RACE reads. The repertoire consists of under 200,000 distinct CDR3 sequences, with roughly 31% occurring once and the leading ten covering more than 10%. Material for sequencing was PBMCs or a T cell subset sorted from them (not recorded which). These receptors came from an adult woman who had mild COVID-19 (a few samples of this study predate the infection). Cell type and time point are not known.

This clonotype was counted only a few times. The rearrangement links TRBV4-3 to TRBJ2-3; D remains unclear. The CDR3 totals 14 residues. Looked up from germline, CDR1 is LGHNA and CDR2 is YSLEER. V was trimmed by 1 base and J by 1 base, leaving 6 bases between them. As DNA, the CDR3 is TGCGCCAGCAGCCAAGGAATCGGCACAGATACGCAGTATTTT. This translates into CASSQGIGTDTQYF.

This clonotype was detected a few times. The chain carries TRBV5-1 and TRBJ2-1; D possibly matches TRBD1 or TRBD2 (5 bases each). The V and J ends lost 0 bases and 9 bases respectively, with 13 bases between them. Germline lookup yields CDR1 SGHRS and CDR2 YFSETQ. The CDR3 sequence is 14 residues long. The DNA of the CDR3 is TGCGCCAGCAGCTTGGGGGGGACCTACTCTGAGCAGTTCTTC. It yields the protein CASSLGGTYSEQFF.

Only a few counts were recorded for this clonotype. This chain connects TRBV2 to TRBJ2-6, with D perhaps matching TRBD1 (6 bases). Germline CDR1 is SNHLY and CDR2 is FYNNEI. The V end lost 6 bases, the J end lost 0 bases, and 9 bases lay between the germline ends. The CDR3 extends over 15 amino acids. The CDR3 DNA reads as TGTGCCAGCAGACAGGACAGCTCTGGGGCCAACGTCCTGACTTTC. Translation gives CASRQDSSGANVLTF.

This chain connects TRBV28 to TRBJ2-7; TRBD1 matches at 9 bases. The CDR3 sequence is 15 residues long. The junction had 8 bases not matched to a gene; V was cut back by 6 bases and J by 2 bases. Germline values: CDR1 MDHEN, CDR2 SYDVKM. The CDR3 DNA sequence: TGTGCCAGCAGCGACTCGGGACAGGGTACCTACGAGCAGTACTTC. Encoded protein: CASSDSGQGTYEQYF.

This clonotype was seen a few times. In DNA, the CDR3 is TGCGCCAGCAGCCCCGACAGGTCCTACAATGAGCAGTTCTTC. It translates to CASSPDRSYNEQFF. This chain joins TRBV5-1 and TRBJ2-1; D perhaps matches TRBD1 (6 bases). V gave up 4 bases and J gave up 1 base, with 9 bases separating them. The CDR3 runs to 14 residues. Germline CDR1 and CDR2: SGHRS and YFSETQ.

V usage is TRBV12-3 or TRBV12-4 and J usage is TRBJ2-7, with 9 positions matching TRBD2. The trim removed 5 bases at V and 3 bases at J, leaving 5 bases unmatched. The CDR3 spans 14 residues. CDR3 coding DNA: TGTGCCAGCAGTCCGAGCGGGGGGATCTACGAGCAGTACTTC. Translating it yields CASSPSGGIYEQYF.

The chain uses TRBV6-5 and TRBJ2-7, with D uncertain. This CDR3 contains 15 residues. Germline V gives CDR1 MNHEY, CDR2 SVGAGI. V dropped 0 bases and J dropped 3 bases, with 12 bases sitting between them. The CDR3 loop is CASSYSNSRVYEQYF. CDR3 DNA sequence: TGTGCCAGCAGTTACTCGAACTCAAGGGTCTACGAGCAGTACTTC.

This clonotype was seen only a few times. The chain has TRBV29-1 and TRBJ2-7; no reliable D call. The V end was cut by 4 bases, the J end by 1 base, with 8 bases between. Germline assignment: CDR1 SQVTM and CDR2 ANQGSEA. CDR3 length equals 12 residues. DNA of the CDR3: TGCAGCGTTGTGACACCTTCCTACGAGCAGTACTTC. Translated: CSVVTPSYEQYF.

V gene TRBV12-3 or TRBV12-4 combines with J gene TRBJ2-3; 12 nucleotides align to TRBD2. Trimming removed 5 bases from V and 0 bases from J; junction bases left unmatched: 9. This CDR3 spans 18 amino acids. The CDR3, as DNA: TGTGCCAGCAGTCCCGGACTAGCGGGGCCTACTAGCACAGATACGCAGTATTTT. Protein product: CASSPGLAGPTSTDTQYF.

The V gene is TRBV18, the J gene TRBJ1-5, with unresolved D. The V end was cut by 2 bases, the J end by 8 bases, with 10 bases between. In germline, CDR1 is KGHSH, CDR2 LQKENI. The CDR3 has 13 amino acids. CDR3 amino acids: CASSPDLVEPQHF. The CDR3 coding sequence is TGTGCCAGCTCACCAGATTTGGTAGAGCCCCAGCATTTT. The entire variable domain, with the rest obtained from reference TRBV18 and TRBJ1-5, is as follows: NAGVMQNPRHLVRRRGQEARLRCSPMKGHSHVYWYRQLPEEGLKFMVYLQKENIIDESGMPKERFSAEFPKEGPSILRIQQVVRGDSAAYFCASSPDLVEPQHFGDGTRLSIL.

The chain employs TRBV7-2 and TRBJ2-7; 10 positions agree with TRBD1. Germline CDR1 reads SGHTA; CDR2 reads FQGNSA. The V gene end was trimmed by 4 bases and the J gene end by 6 bases; junction bases not matched to a gene: 6. The length of the CDR3 is 14 residues. The CDR3 here is CASSSSGTGVEQYF. CDR3 DNA sequence: TGTGCCAGCAGCTCTAGTGGGACAGGGGTCGAGCAGTACTTC.

A single count supports this clonotype. The chain couples TRBV15 to TRBJ1-5; no clear D. The CDR3 extends over 14 amino acids. CDR1 is LNHNV, CDR2 YYDKDF, per germline (reference sequence). Trimming removed 4 bases at V and 4 bases at J, with 11 bases between. The CDR3 region has the DNA TGTGCCACCAGCAACACTAACGCGAATCAGCCCCAGCATTTT. Translating gives CATSNTNANQPQHF.

This clonotype was seen a few times. This chain links TRBV12-2 with TRBJ2-1. TRBV12-2 is classified as a pseudogene. This CDR3 comprises 13 residues. The CDR3 sequence is CASRSVLRNEQFF. The CDR3 DNA follows: TGTGCAAGTCGCTCAGTCTTGAGGAATGAGCAGTTCTTC.

This clonotype was observed at least ten times. This chain uses TRBV7-2 with TRBJ2-7; no clear D gene. Trimming removed 1 base at V and 3 bases at J, with 7 bases between. CDR3 size: 13 residues. Germline V gene sequence: CDR1 SGHTA, CDR2 FQGNSA. CDR3 bases: TGTGCCAGCAGCTTAGGAGCAGGCTACGAGCAGTACTTC. Its translation is CASSLGAGYEQYF.

The chain joins TRBV5-8 to TRBJ2-1; D ambiguous. CDR3 size: 12 residues. Trimming removed 5 bases at V and 8 bases at J, with 11 bases between. Germline-derived CDR1 and CDR2 are SGHTS and YDEGEE. This CDR3 reads CASSLWQDEQFF. In DNA, the CDR3 is TGTGCCAGCAGTCTTTGGCAGGATGAGCAGTTCTTC.

The chain has TRBV29-1 and TRBJ1-2, with unresolved D. The CDR3 covers 11 residues. Germline lookup yields CDR1 SQVTM and CDR2 ANQGSEA. Trimming cost V 1 base and J 9 bases, with 9 bases left between them. CDR3 in DNA: TGCAGCGTTGAAGTGGAAGGCAGCTACACCTTC. Translated: CSVEVEGSYTF.

This clonotype was picked up a small number of times. The chain couples TRBV15 to TRBJ2-3; D remains unclear. The CDR3 length is 12 residues. Trimming shortened V by 7 bases and J by 2 bases, and 7 bases separated the two germline ends. Germline loops: CDR1 LNHNV, CDR2 YYDKDF (reference sequence). The CDR3 DNA reads TGTGCCACCAATACCCTCACAGATACGCAGTATTTT. This translates into CATNTLTDTQYF. Filled out from reference TRBV15 and TRBJ2-3, the complete variable domain reads DAMVIQNPRYQVTQFGKPVTLSCSQTLNHNVMYWYQQKSSQAPKLLFHYYDKDFNNEADTPDNFQSRRPNTSFCFLDIRSPGLGDTAMYLCATNTLTDTQYFGPGTRLTVL.

This chain uses TRBV20-1 with TRBJ2-3, with a weak D call TRBD2 (5 bases). This CDR3 comprises 14 residues. With 7 bases removed from V and 3 bases from J, the gap between germline ends came to 17 bases. CDR1 and CDR2 from the germline V gene are DFQATT and SNEGSKA (reference sequence). The CDR3 spells CSGLPEPGTDTQYF. The CDR3 nucleotides read TGCAGTGGACTGCCCGAGCCGGGGACAGATACGCAGTATTTT.

This clonotype was found a few times. The chain uses TRBV7-8 and TRBJ2-4, with D perhaps TRBD1 (5 bases). CDR3 length: 19 amino acids. V gave up 2 bases and J gave up 0 bases, with 20 bases separating them. CDR1 and CDR2 (germline): SGHVS, FQNEAQ. The CDR3 protein is CASSLSDSDLILAKNIQYF. In DNA form, the CDR3 reads TGTGCCAGCAGCTTATCCGACAGCGACCTGATCCTAGCCAAAAACATTCAGTACTTC.

This chain links TRBV9 with TRBJ2-1; tentative D call: TRBD1 (5 bases). The CDR3 extends over 12 amino acids. Per germline, CDR1 SGDLS and CDR2 YYNGEE. The V and J ends lost 3 bases and 8 bases respectively, with 9 bases between them. CDR3 residues: CASSARGDEQFF. The CDR3, as DNA: TGTGCCAGCAGCGCTAGGGGTGATGAGCAGTTCTTC.

J is TRBJ1-1 and V is TRBV3-1; D is possibly TRBD1 (6 bases). The CDR3 runs 14 residues. Deletions cut 4 bases from V and 5 bases from J, with 14 bases between. The germline CDR1 and CDR2 sequences are LGHDT and YNNKEL (reference sequence). The CDR3 coding sequence is TGTGCCAGCAGCCGGGGACATAGCGCTACTGAAGCTTTCTTT. Translation: CASSRGHSATEAFF.

This rearrangement joins TRBV7-9 to TRBJ1-5; weak D call: TRBD1 (5 bases). This CDR3 spans 15 amino acids. Trimming cost V 1 base and J 7 bases, with 14 bases left between them. Germline CDR1 SEHNR, CDR2 FQNEAQ (reference sequence). The CDR3 bases are TGTGCCAGCAGCTTAGGGTCAGGGCAGAGGCAGCCCCAGCATTTT. As protein: CASSLGSGQRQPQHF.